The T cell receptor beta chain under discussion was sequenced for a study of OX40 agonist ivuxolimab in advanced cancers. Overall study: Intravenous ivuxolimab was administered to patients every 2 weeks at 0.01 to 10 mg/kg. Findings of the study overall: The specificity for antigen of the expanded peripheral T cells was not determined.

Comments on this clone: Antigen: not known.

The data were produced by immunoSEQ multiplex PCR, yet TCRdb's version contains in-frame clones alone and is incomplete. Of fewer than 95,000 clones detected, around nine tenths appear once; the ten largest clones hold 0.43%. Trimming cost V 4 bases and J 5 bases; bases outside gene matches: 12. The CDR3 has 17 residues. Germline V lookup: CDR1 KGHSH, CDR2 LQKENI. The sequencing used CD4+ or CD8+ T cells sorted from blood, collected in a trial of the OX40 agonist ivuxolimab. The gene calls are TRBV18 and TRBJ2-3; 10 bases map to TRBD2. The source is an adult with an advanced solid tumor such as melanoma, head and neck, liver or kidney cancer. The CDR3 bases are TGTGCCAGCTCACGGCCGCTAGCGGGAGTATGGGGAGATACGCAGTATTTT. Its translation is CASSRPLAGVWGDTQYF.